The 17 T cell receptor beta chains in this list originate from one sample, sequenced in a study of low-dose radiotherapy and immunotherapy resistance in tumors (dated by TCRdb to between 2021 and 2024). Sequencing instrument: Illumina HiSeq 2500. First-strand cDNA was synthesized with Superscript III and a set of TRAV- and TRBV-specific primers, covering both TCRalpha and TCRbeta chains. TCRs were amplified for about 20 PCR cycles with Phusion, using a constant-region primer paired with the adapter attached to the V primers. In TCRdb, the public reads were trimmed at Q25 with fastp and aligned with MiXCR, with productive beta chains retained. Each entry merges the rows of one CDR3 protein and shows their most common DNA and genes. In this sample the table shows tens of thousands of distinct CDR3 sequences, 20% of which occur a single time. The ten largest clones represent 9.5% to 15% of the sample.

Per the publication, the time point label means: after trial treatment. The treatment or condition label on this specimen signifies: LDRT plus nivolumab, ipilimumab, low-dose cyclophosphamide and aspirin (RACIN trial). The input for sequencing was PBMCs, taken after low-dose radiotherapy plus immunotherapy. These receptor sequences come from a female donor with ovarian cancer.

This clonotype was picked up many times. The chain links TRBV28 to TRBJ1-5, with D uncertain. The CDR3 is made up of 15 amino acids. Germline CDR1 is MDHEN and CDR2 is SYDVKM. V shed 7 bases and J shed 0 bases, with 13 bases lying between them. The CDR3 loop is CASNRAGYSNQPQHF. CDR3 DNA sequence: TGTGCCAGCAACCGGGCGGGATATAGCAATCAGCCCCAGCATTTT.

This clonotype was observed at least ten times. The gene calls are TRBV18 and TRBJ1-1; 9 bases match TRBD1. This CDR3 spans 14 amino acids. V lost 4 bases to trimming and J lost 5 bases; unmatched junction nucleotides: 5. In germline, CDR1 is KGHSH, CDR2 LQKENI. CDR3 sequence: CASSLQGAKTEAFF. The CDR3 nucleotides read TGTGCCAGCTCACTACAGGGGGCGAAAACTGAAGCTTTCTTT. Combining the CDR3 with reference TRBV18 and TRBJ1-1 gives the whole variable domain NAGVMQNPRHLVRRRGQEARLRCSPMKGHSHVYWYRQLPEEGLKFMVYLQKENIIDESGMPKERFSAEFPKEGPSILRIQQVVRGDSAAYFCASSLQGAKTEAFFGQGTRLTVV.

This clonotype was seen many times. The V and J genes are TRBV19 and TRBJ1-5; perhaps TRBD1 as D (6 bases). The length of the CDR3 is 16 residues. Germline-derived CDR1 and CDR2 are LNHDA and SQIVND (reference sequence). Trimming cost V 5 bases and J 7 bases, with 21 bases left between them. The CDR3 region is CASSAASGQLRQPQHF. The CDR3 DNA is TGTGCCAGTAGTGCGGCGTCGGGACAACTGCGGCAGCCCCAGCATTTT.

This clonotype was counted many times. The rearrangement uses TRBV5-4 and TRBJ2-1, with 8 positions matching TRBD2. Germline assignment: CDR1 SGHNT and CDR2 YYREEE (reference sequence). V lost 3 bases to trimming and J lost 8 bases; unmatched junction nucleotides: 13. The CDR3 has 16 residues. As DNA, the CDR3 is TGTGCCAGCAGCTCCCAACTAGGGACTAGGGGACATGAGCAGTTCTTC. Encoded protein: CASSSQLGTRGHEQFF.

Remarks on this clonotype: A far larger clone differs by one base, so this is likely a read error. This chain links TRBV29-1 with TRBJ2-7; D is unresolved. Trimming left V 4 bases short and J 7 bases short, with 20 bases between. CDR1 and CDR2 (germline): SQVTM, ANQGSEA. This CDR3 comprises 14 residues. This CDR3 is CSVAKLLSYNEQYF. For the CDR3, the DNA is TGCAGCGTTGCGAAGTTACTCTCCTACAATGAGCAGTACTTC.

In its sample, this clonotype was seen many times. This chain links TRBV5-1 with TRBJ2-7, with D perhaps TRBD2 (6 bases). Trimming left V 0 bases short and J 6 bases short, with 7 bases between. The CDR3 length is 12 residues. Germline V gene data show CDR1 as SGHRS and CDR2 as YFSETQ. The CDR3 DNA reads TGCGCCAGCAGCTTGGACGGGGGCGAGCAGTACTTC. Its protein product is CASSLDGGEQYF.

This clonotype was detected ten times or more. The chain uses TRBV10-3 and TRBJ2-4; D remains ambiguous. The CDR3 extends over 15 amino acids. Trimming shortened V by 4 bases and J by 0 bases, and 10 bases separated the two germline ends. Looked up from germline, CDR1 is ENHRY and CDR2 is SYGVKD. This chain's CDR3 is CAISGDSIAKNIQYF. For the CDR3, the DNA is TGTGCCATCAGTGGCGACTCCATAGCCAAAAACATTCAGTACTTC.

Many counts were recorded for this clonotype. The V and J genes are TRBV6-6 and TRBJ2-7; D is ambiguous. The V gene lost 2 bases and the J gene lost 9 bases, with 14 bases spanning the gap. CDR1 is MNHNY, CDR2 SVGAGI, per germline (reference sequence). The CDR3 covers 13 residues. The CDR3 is CASSYGRPPLQYF. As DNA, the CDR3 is TGTGCCAGCAGTTACGGTAGGCCGCCCTTGCAGTACTTC.

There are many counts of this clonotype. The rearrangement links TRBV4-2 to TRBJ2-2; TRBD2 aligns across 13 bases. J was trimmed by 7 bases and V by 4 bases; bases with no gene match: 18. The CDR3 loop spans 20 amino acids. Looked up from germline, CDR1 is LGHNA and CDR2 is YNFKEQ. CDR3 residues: CASSRQAAGLAGREGGELFF. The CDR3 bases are TGTGCCAGCAGCCGCCAAGCCGCGGGACTAGCGGGAAGGGAAGGCGGGGAGCTGTTTTTT.

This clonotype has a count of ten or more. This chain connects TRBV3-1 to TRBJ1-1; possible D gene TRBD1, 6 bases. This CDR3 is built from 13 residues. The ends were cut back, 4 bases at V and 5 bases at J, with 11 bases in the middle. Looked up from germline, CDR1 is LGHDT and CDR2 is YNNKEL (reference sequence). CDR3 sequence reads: CASSPTGQTEAFF. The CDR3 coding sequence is TGTGCCAGCAGCCCGACTGGACAGACTGAAGCTTTCTTT.

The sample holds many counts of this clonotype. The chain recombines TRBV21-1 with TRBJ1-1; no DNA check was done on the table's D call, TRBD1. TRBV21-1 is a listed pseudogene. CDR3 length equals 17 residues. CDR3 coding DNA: TGTGCCAGCAGCAAGGGGGGACAGGGGGTGACGAACACTGAAGCTTTCTTT. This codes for CASSKGGQGVTNTEAFF.

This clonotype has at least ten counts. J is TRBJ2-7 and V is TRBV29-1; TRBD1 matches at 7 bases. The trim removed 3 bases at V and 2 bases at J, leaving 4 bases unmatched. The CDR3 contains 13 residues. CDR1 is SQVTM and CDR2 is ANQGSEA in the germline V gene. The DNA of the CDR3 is TGCAGCGTTGAGGACAGGCGGACCTACGAGCAGTACTTC. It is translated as CSVEDRRTYEQYF.

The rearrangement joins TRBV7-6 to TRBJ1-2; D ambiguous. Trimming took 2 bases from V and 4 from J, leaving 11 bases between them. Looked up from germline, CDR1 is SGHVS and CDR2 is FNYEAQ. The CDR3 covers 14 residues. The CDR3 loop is CASSLNEGTYGYTF. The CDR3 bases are TGTGCCAGCAGCTTAAATGAGGGTACCTATGGCTACACCTTC.

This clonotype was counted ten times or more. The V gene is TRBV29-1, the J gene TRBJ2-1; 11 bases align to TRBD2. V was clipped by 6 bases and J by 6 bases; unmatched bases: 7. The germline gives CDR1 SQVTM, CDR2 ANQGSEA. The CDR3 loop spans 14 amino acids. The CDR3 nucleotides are TGCAGCGTCGTAGCGGGAGGGCTCTCCAATGAGCAGTTCTTC. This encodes CSVVAGGLSNEQFF.

The CDR3 loop reads CASSYGQLGDSPLHF. The CDR3 DNA sequence: TGCGCCAGCAGCTACGGACAGCTAGGTGATTCACCCCTCCACTTT. The V and J genes are TRBV5-1 and TRBJ1-6; weak D call: TRBD1 (6 bases). Trimming left V 3 bases short and J 8 bases short, with 15 bases between. The germline V gene has CDR1 SGHRS and CDR2 YFSETQ. This CDR3 is 15 amino acids long.

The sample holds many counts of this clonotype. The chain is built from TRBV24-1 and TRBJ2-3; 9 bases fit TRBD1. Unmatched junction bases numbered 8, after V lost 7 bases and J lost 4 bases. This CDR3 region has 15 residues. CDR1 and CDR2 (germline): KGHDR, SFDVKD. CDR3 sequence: CATSYGTGTSDTQYF. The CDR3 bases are TGTGCCACCAGCTATGGGACAGGGACGTCAGATACGCAGTATTTT.

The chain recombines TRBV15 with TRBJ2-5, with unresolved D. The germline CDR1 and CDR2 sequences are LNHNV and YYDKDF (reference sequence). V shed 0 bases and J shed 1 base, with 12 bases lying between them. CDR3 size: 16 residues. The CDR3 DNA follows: TGTGCCACCAGCAGAGATCGGCAGACACCCCAAGAGACCCAGTACTTC. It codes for CATSRDRQTPQETQYF.